This entry is about one T cell receptor (beta chain). Its specificity is not known. This sample also contains other DNA sequences that code for the same CDR3. The data stem from a study of shared clonotypes between healthy human individuals. Study results and limitations: Estimated clonotype richness was generally higher in naive than memory subsets.

CDR1 is ENHRY and CDR2 is SYGVKD in the germline V gene. The trim removed 5 bases at V and 0 bases at J, leaving 1 base unmatched. CDR3 size: 14 residues. Each sorted subset replicate got 200 ng genomic DNA, tens of thousands of genomes. Measured with immunoSEQ multiplex PCR; TCRdb has only the in-frame clones, and not every one. The repertoire holds about a million clones, with around three quarters as singletons. The TCR originated in a man between 18 and 35 years old in good health. Some clones in this sample may be carry-over from other donors' samples. The sample comprised memory CD4+ T cells from PBMCs. Subset given: CD45RA-negative fraction. This chain links TRBV10-3 with TRBJ2-3; 8 bases agree with TRBD2. The chain's CDR3 is CAISPSGSTDTQYF. The CDR3 DNA follows: TGTGCCATCAGTCCTAGCGGGAGCACAGATACGCAGTATTTT.